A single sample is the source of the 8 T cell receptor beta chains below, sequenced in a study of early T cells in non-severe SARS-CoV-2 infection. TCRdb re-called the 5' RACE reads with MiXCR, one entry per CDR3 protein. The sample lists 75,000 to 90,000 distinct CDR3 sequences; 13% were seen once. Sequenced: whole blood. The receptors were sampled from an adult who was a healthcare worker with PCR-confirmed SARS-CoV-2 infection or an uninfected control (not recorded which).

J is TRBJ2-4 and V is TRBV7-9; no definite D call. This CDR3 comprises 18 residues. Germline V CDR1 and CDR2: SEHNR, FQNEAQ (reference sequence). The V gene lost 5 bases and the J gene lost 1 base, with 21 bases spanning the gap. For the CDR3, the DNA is TGTGCCAGCAGCCCACCTTATCAGGTGACTTGGGCCAAAAACATTCAGTACTTC. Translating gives CASSPPYQVTWAKNIQYF.

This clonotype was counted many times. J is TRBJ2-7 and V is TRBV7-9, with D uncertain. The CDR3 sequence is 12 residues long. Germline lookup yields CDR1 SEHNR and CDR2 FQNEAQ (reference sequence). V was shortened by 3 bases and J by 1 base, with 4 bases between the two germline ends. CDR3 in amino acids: CASSFTSYEQYF. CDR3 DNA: TGTGCCAGCAGCTTTACGTCCTACGAGCAGTACTTC.

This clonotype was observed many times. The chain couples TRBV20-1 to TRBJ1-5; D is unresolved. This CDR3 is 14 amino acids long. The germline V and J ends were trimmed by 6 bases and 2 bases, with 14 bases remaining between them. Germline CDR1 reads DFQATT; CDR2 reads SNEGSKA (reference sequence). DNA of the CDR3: TGCAGTGCGCGAAGTGTAGGTCGCAATCAGCCCCAGCATTTT. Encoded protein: CSARSVGRNQPQHF.

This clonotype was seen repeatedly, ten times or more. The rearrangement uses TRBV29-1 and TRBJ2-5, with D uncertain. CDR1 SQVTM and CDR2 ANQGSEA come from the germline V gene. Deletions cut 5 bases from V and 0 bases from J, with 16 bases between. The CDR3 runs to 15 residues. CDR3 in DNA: TGCAGCGTTAAACCGGGTCTGTGGTACCAAGAGACCCAGTACTTC. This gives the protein CSVKPGLWYQETQYF.

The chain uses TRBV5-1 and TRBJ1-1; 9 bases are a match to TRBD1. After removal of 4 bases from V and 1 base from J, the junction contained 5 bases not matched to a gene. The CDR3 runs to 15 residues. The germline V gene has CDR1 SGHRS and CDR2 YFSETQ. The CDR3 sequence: CASSLRTGENTEAFF. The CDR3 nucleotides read TGCGCCAGCAGCCTGCGGACAGGGGAGAACACTGAAGCTTTCTTT.

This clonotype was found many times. The DNA for the CDR3 is TGCGTGGGTGGAAGCGCTAACTATGGCTACACCTTC. It encodes CVGGSANYGYTF. The rearrangement joins TRBV29-1 to TRBJ1-2, with no clear D. Germline loops: CDR1 SQVTM, CDR2 ANQGSEA. The length of the CDR3 is 12 residues.

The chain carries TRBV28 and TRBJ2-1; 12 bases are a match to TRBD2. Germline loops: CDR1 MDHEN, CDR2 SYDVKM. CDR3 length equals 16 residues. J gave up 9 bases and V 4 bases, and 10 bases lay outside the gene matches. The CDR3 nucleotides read TGTGCCAGCAGTTCCCTGCTAGCGGGAGGGCCCATTGAGCAGTTCTTC. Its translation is CASSSLLAGGPIEQFF.

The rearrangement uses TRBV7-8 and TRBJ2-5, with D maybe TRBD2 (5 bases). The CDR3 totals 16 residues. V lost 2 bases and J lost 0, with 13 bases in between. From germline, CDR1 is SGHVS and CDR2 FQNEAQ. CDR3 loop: CASSLSPSTNQETQYF. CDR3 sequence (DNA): TGTGCCAGCAGCTTAAGTCCTAGCACCAACCAAGAGACCCAGTACTTC.